These 31 T cell receptor beta chains were all obtained from the same sample, sequenced in a study of cytomegalovirus exposure and HLA in healthy donors. Assay: immunoSEQ multiplex PCR; the TCRdb copy retains only in-frame clones and omits some. The sample lists fewer than 150,000 clones; approximately 90% were seen once. Sample: PBMCs. The receptors derive from a man aged 18 to 29 in good health and CMV-seronegative.

The rearrangement joins TRBV6-5 to TRBJ1-5; TRBD1 aligns across 7 bases. From germline, CDR1 is MNHEY and CDR2 SVGAGI. The CDR3 is 14 amino acids. V was clipped by 6 bases and J by 5 bases; unmatched bases: 7. CDR3 DNA: TGTGCCAGCAGGAGTGGACAGGTTGATCAGCCCCAGCATTTT. It translates to CASRSGQVDQPQHF.

The J gene is TRBJ1-1, the V gene TRBV7-9; the D is unclear. The CDR3 consists of 17 residues. Germline V CDR1 and CDR2: SEHNR, FQNEAQ (reference sequence). V was cut by 4 bases and J by 4 bases, with 22 bases left in between. The CDR3 region has the DNA TGTGCCAGCAGCTCCTTAAGGTCCCCTCGAGGCGGCACTGAAGCTTTCTTT. Translating it yields CASSSLRSPRGGTEAFF.

J is TRBJ2-1 and V is TRBV7-2; 13 nucleotides line up with TRBD2. J gave up 9 bases and V 0 bases, and 5 bases lay outside the gene matches. This CDR3 comprises 16 residues. CDR1 and CDR2 (germline): SGHTA, FQGNSA. Written as DNA, the CDR3 is TGTGCCAGCAGCTTAGCTGCGGGGACTAGCGGGACTGAGCAGTTCTTC. Translating gives CASSLAAGTSGTEQFF.

The rearrangement uses TRBV18 and TRBJ2-7, with 7 bases matching TRBD1. The CDR3 contains 15 residues. Trimming cost V 8 bases and J 0 bases; bases outside gene matches: 10. Germline V gives CDR1 KGHSH, CDR2 LQKENI. As DNA, the CDR3 is TGTGCCAGCAGAATCACAGGGGATGGCTCCTACGAGCAGTACTTC. It specifies CASRITGDGSYEQYF.

The chain is built from TRBV2 and TRBJ2-5; TRBD2 matches at 8 bases. Germline CDR1 SNHLY, CDR2 FYNNEI. The CDR3 has 16 amino acids. Trimming took 7 bases from V and 0 from J; bases not matched to a gene: 10. The CDR3 reads CASMKRGPRYQETQYF. The CDR3 DNA follows: TGTGCCAGCATGAAGCGGGGGCCCCGGTACCAAGAGACCCAGTACTTC.

This sequence joins TRBV6-1 and TRBJ1-1; D is possibly TRBD1 (6 bases). Trimming shortened V by 1 base and J by 4 bases, and 19 bases separated the two germline ends. CDR3 length equals 17 residues. CDR1 and CDR2 from the germline V gene are MNHNS and SASEGT. In nucleotides, the CDR3 is TGTGCCAGCAGTGAAGTAGACACAGGGTTCGAGGTCACTGAAGCTTTCTTT. Residues: CASSEVDTGFEVTEAFF.

The CDR3 coding sequence is TGCGCCAGCAGCCAAGCATTGGCGGCCGAGCAGTTCTTC. Protein product: CASSQALAAEQFF. The chain carries TRBV4-1 and TRBJ2-1; D is undetermined. Germline values: CDR1 MGHRA, CDR2 YSYEKL. V lost 1 base and J 10 bases, leaving 11 bases between the germline ends. CDR3 length: 13 amino acids.

This clone was counted only a few times. The rearrangement links TRBV13 to TRBJ2-7; maybe TRBD1 (5 bases). The CDR3 runs 11 residues. CDR1 and CDR2 from the germline V gene are PRHDT and FYEKMQ (reference sequence). Trimming stripped 5 bases from V and 6 bases from J, with 8 bases between. The CDR3, as DNA: TGTGCCAGCAGCCAGGGTGGCGAGCAGTACTTC. Translation gives CASSQGGEQYF.

This clone was seen just once. The rearrangement uses TRBV28 and TRBJ1-2; D might be TRBD1 (6 bases). This CDR3 region has 13 residues. Germline assignment: CDR1 MDHEN and CDR2 SYDVKM. V was cut by 1 base and J by 5 bases, with 8 bases left in between. In DNA form, the CDR3 reads TGTGCCAGCAGTTTATTCCAGGGGTATGGCTACACCTTC. Translating gives CASSLFQGYGYTF.

This clone was seen once. V and J are TRBV18 and TRBJ2-3; 9 bases fit TRBD1. V dropped 1 base and J dropped 3; count of bases not matched to a gene: 8. The germline CDR1 and CDR2 sequences are KGHSH and LQKENI. This CDR3 has 17 residues. The CDR3, as DNA: TGTGCCAGCTCACCACTTCTCCGGGACAGGGAAACAGATACGCAGTATTTT. As protein: CASSPLLRDRETDTQYF.

V is TRBV7-2 and J is TRBJ2-5, with TRBD2 matching 9 bases. Germline-derived CDR1 and CDR2 are SGHTA and FQGNSA. V was pared by 3 bases and J by 7 bases, with 12 bases of the junction left unmatched. The CDR3 runs to 16 residues. DNA for the CDR3: TGTGCCAGCAGCTTTACGGGACTAGCCTCCAGGGTGACCCAGTACTTC. As protein: CASSFTGLASRVTQYF.

The CDR3 loop is CASSGGQGAPNQPQHF. CDR3 in DNA: TGTGCCAGCAGCGGGGGACAGGGGGCCCCCAATCAGCCCCAGCATTTT. The rearrangement joins TRBV7-2 to TRBJ1-5; 12 bases are a match to TRBD1. CDR3 size: 16 residues. V shed 5 bases and J 3 bases; nucleotides not matched to a gene: 5. Germline V gene sequence: CDR1 SGHTA, CDR2 FQGNSA.

The chain employs TRBV10-3 and TRBJ1-1; TRBD1 might be the D (5 bases). CDR3 length: 13 residues. Trimming stripped 2 bases from V and 5 bases from J, with 9 bases between. CDR1 and CDR2 (germline): ENHRY, SYGVKD. The CDR3 DNA follows: TGTGCCATCAGTGAGCAGGGAACGACTGAAGCTTTCTTT. It encodes CAISEQGTTEAFF.

The rearrangement links TRBV7-2 to TRBJ2-7, with unresolved D. The CDR3 has 13 amino acids. Trimming took off 1 base at V and 4 bases at J, with 8 bases between the two ends. From germline, CDR1 is SGHTA and CDR2 FQGNSA. CDR3 loop: CASSLVAQYEQYF. In nucleotides, the CDR3 is TGTGCCAGCAGCTTAGTAGCCCAGTACGAGCAGTACTTC.

V gene TRBV19 combines with J gene TRBJ1-1; TRBD1 matches at 11 bases. The CDR3 consists of 15 residues. Looked up from germline, CDR1 is LNHDA and CDR2 is SQIVND (reference sequence). V gave up 0 bases and J gave up 3 bases; unmatched junction bases: 0. CDR3 loop: CASSIEGQGDTEAFF. CDR3 in DNA: TGTGCCAGTAGTATAGAGGGACAGGGGGACACTGAAGCTTTCTTT.

The gene calls are TRBV4-1 and TRBJ2-2, with no clear D. Germline V gene data show CDR1 as MGHRA and CDR2 as YSYEKL. The CDR3 covers 17 residues. With 3 bases removed from V and 0 bases from J, the gap between germline ends came to 14 bases. CDR3 DNA: TGCGCCAGCAGCCATCTCTTAGACTTCGCGAACACCGGGGAGCTGTTTTTT. It translates to CASSHLLDFANTGELFF.

This chain uses TRBV10-3 with TRBJ2-7; TRBD2 matches 10 bases. Germline trimming cut 7 bases from V and 1 base from J; bases unmatched to any gene: 4. The CDR3 extends over 14 amino acids. The germline V gene has CDR1 ENHRY and CDR2 SYGVKD. This CDR3 reads CAIKGLAASYEQYF. The CDR3 DNA reads TGTGCCATCAAAGGACTAGCGGCTTCCTACGAGCAGTACTTC.

The chain carries TRBV5-1 and TRBJ2-7, with D possibly being TRBD1 (5 bases). Germline V gives CDR1 SGHRS, CDR2 YFSETQ. The CDR3 has 12 residues. The V end lost 4 bases, the J end lost 4 bases, and 9 bases lay between the germline ends. The chain's CDR3 is CASSLDRYEQYF. The CDR3 nucleotides read TGCGCCAGCAGCCTCGACAGATACGAGCAGTACTTC.

This clone was detected once. The CDR3 nucleotides read TGTGCCAGCAGCCGTCCCGGGACAGGGTTGGGCTACGAGCAGTACTTC. Encoded protein: CASSRPGTGLGYEQYF. The V and J genes are TRBV28 and TRBJ2-7, with 9 bases that match TRBD1. Germline CDR1 is MDHEN and CDR2 is SYDVKM. With 6 bases clipped from V and 3 bases from J, the junction kept 12 bases outside the gene matches. This CDR3 region has 16 residues.

This clone was seen a few times. The genes are TRBV7-6 and TRBJ2-7, with 9 bases matching TRBD1. J was trimmed by 2 bases and V by 1 base; bases with no gene match: 6. Germline CDR1 and CDR2: SGHVS and FNYEAQ. The CDR3 is made up of 16 amino acids. CDR3 sequence reads: CASSLGRDRETYEQYF. The CDR3 DNA follows: TGTGCCAGCAGCTTAGGCCGGGACAGGGAAACCTACGAGCAGTACTTC.

This clone has only one observation. This chain connects TRBV5-1 to TRBJ2-3; 10 bases fit TRBD1. CDR1 and CDR2 (germline): SGHRS, YFSETQ. J was trimmed by 5 bases and V by 7 bases; bases with no gene match: 4. The CDR3 loop spans 13 amino acids. CDR3 DNA sequence: TGCGCCAGCGGGACAGGGGACGTAGATACGCAGTATTTT. Translating gives CASGTGDVDTQYF.

The chain links TRBV28 to TRBJ1-2, with 8 bases identical to TRBD1. CDR3 size: 12 residues. The V segment lost 8 bases and the J segment 4 bases; nucleotides outside the gene matches: 3. Germline V gives CDR1 MDHEN, CDR2 SYDVKM. CDR3 in DNA: TGTGCCAGCCGGACAGGGTCCTATGGCTACACCTTC. This codes for CASRTGSYGYTF.

The chain joins TRBV6-6 to TRBJ2-1; 13 nucleotides match TRBD2. The CDR3 covers 15 residues. The germline V gene encodes CDR1 MNHNY and CDR2 SVGAGI (reference sequence). The V and J ends lost 6 bases and 6 bases, in that order; junction bases with no gene match: 5. The CDR3 DNA follows: TGTGCCAGCAGACTACTAGCGGGGGGGCCCAATGAGCAGTTCTTC. This encodes CASRLLAGGPNEQFF.

V and J are TRBV5-8 and TRBJ2-7, with 10 positions matching TRBD1. Trimming took 4 bases from V and 3 from J; bases not matched to a gene: 1. Germline V gene lookup returns CDR1 SGHTS and CDR2 YDEGEE. The CDR3 spans 13 residues. Here the CDR3 DNA reads TGTGCCAGCAGCCGGGACAGGGGCTACGAGCAGTACTTC. Translation gives CASSRDRGYEQYF.

A few counts support this clone. The chain joins TRBV7-9 to TRBJ2-7; 11 nucleotides line up with TRBD2. Germline assignment: CDR1 SEHNR and CDR2 FQNEAQ (reference sequence). The CDR3 totals 16 residues. The V segment lost 5 bases and the J segment 5 bases; nucleotides outside the gene matches: 11. The CDR3 DNA follows: TGTGCCAGCAGCCAACAATTCAGGACTAGCGGGCACGAGCAGTACTTC. Protein sequence: CASSQQFRTSGHEQYF.

V and J are TRBV4-3 and TRBJ2-2; the D gene is possibly TRBD2 (5 bases). Trimming removed 6 bases at V and 4 bases at J, with 15 bases between. Germline CDR1 is LGHNA and CDR2 is YSLEER. The CDR3 runs to 15 residues. The CDR3, as DNA: TGCGCCAGCAGTCTCGTCGGTGCGGGCACCGGGGAGCTGTTTTTT. Amino acids: CASSLVGAGTGELFF.

This clone was recorded once. CDR3 in amino acids: CASSLMDSNYNEQFF. The CDR3 DNA is TGTGCCAGCAGCTTAATGGACAGTAATTACAATGAGCAGTTCTTC. The rearrangement links TRBV7-2 to TRBJ2-1; D perhaps matches TRBD1 (6 bases). V dropped 2 bases and J dropped 4 bases, with 12 bases sitting between them. Germline CDR1 reads SGHTA; CDR2 reads FQGNSA. The CDR3 covers 15 residues.

V gene TRBV7-6 combines with J gene TRBJ2-1; 10 bases are shared with TRBD2. This CDR3 comprises 15 residues. In germline, CDR1 is SGHVS, CDR2 FNYEAQ. Germline trimming cut 3 bases from V and 6 bases from J; bases unmatched to any gene: 5. The CDR3 loop is CASSFLAGGPNEQFF. In DNA, the CDR3 is TGTGCCAGCAGCTTCTTAGCGGGAGGCCCCAATGAGCAGTTCTTC.

This clone was counted a single time. The J gene is TRBJ1-2, the V gene TRBV6-4; D possibly corresponds to TRBD1 (6 bases). V dropped 3 bases and J dropped 8 bases, with 19 bases sitting between them. The germline gives CDR1 MRHNA, CDR2 SNTAGT. The length of the CDR3 is 15 residues. Here the CDR3 reads CASSEQGSRLGGYTF. CDR3 sequence (DNA): TGTGCCAGCAGTGAACAGGGTTCTCGACTTGGCGGCTACACCTTC.

This chain joins TRBV4-3 and TRBJ2-3, with D tentatively TRBD2 (5 bases). This CDR3 has 16 residues. Trimming removed 2 bases from V and 0 bases from J, with 12 bases in between. Germline values: CDR1 LGHNA, CDR2 YSLEER. The CDR3: CASSQYRGVSTDTQYF. For the CDR3, the DNA is TGCGCCAGCAGCCAATACCGGGGAGTCAGCACAGATACGCAGTATTTT.

The CDR3 sequence is CASSFQGQQPQHF. CDR3 DNA: TGTGCCAGTAGTTTTCAGGGGCAACAGCCCCAGCATTTT. The V and J genes are TRBV19 and TRBJ1-5; TRBD1 might be the D (6 bases). Deletions cut 5 bases from V and 7 bases from J, with 12 bases between. CDR1 is LNHDA and CDR2 is SQIVND in the germline V gene (reference sequence). This CDR3 comprises 13 residues.